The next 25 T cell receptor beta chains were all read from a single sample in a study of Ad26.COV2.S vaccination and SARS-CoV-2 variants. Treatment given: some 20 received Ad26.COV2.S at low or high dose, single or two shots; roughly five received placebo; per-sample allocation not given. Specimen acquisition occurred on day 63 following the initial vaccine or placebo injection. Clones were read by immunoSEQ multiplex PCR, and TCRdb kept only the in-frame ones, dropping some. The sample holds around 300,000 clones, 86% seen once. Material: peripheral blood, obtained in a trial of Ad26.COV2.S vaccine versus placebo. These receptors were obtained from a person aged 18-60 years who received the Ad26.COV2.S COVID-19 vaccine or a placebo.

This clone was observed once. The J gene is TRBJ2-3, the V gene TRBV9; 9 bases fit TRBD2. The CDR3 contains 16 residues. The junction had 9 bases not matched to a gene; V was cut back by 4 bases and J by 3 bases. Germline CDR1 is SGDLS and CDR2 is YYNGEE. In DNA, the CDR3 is TGTGCCAGCAGCTTAGGGACTAGCCCTGGGACAGATACGCAGTATTTT. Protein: CASSLGTSPGTDTQYF.

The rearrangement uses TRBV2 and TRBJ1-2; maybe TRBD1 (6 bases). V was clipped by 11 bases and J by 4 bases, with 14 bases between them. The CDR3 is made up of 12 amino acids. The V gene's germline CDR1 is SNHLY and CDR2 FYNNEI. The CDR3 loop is CARGGGGYGYTF. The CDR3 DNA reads TGTGCCCGCGGGGGGGGCGGCTATGGCTACACCTTC.

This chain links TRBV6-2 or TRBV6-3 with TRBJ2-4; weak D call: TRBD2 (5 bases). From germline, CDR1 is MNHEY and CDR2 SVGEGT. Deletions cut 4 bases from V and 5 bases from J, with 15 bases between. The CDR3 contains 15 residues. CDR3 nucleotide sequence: TGTGCCAGCAGTTCCCGACCTGGAGGCCAAAACATTCAGTACTTC. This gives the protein CASSSRPGGQNIQYF.

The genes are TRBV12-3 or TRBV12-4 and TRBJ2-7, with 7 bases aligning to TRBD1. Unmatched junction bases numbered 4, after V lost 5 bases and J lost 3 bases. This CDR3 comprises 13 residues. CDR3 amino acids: CASSRDRDYEQYF. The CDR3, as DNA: TGTGCCAGCAGTAGGGACAGAGACTACGAGCAGTACTTC.

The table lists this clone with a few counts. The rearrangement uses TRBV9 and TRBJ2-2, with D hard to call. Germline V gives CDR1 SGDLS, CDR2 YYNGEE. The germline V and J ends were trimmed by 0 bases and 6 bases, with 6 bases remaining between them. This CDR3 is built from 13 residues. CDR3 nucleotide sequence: TGTGCCAGCAGCGTAGTGGCGGCCGGGGAGCTGTTTTTT. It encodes CASSVVAAGELFF.

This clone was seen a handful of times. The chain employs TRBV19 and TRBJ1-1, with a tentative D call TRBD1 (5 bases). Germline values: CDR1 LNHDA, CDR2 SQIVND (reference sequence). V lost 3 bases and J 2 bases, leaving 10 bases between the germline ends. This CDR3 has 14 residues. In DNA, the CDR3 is TGTGCCAGTAGTATGAGGGGCAGAAACACTGAAGCTTTCTTT. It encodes CASSMRGRNTEAFF.

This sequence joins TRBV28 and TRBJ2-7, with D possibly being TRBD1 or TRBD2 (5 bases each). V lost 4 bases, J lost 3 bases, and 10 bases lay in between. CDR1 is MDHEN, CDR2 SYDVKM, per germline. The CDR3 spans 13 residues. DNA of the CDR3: TGTGCCAGCAGTTCGGGGCAAAACTACGAGCAGTACTTC. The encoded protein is CASSSGQNYEQYF. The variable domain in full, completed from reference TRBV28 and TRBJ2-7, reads DVKVTQSSRYLVKRTGEKVFLECVQDMDHENMFWYRQDPGLGLRLIYFSYDVKMKEKGDIPEGYSVSREKKERFSLILESASTNQTSMYLCASSSGQNYEQYFGPGTRLTVT.

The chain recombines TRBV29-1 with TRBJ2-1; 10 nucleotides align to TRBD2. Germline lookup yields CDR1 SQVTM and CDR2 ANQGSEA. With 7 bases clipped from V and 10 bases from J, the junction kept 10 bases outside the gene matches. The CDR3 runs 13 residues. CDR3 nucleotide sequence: TGCAGCGCCAATTCCATTAGCGGGGGGGAGCAGTTCTTC. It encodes CSANSISGGEQFF.

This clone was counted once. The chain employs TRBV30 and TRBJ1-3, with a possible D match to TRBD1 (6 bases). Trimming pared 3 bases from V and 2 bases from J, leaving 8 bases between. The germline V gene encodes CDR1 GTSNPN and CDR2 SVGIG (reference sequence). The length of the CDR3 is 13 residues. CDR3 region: CAWRGHAGNTIYF. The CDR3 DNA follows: TGTGCCTGGAGGGGACATGCTGGAAACACCATATATTTT.

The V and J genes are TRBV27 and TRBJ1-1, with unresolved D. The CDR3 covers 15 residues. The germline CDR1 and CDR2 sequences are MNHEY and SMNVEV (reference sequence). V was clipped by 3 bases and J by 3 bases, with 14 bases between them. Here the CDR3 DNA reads TGTGCCAGCAGTTTGTCCACCCCTAGGGACACTGAAGCTTTCTTT. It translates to CASSLSTPRDTEAFF.

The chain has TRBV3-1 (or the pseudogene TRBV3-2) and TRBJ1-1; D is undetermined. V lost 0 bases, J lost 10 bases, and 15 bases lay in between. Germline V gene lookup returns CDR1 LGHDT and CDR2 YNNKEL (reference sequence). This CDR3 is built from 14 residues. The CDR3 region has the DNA TGTGCCAGCAGCCAAGATCTAAGGTTGGTAGCAGCTTTCTTT. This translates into CASSQDLRLVAAFF.

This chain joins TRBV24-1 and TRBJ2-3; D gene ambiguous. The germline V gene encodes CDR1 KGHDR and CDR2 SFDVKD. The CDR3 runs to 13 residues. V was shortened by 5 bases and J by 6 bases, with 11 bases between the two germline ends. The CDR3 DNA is TGTGCCACCAGTGCCGCCTTGTGGGATACGCAGTATTTT. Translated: CATSAALWDTQYF.

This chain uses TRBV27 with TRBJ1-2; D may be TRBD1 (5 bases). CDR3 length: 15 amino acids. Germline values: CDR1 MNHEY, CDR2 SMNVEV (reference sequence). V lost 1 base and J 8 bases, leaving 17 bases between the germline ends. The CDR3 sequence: CASSLYAGLGRGYTF. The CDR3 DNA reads TGTGCCAGCAGTTTATACGCAGGGCTAGGTCGAGGCTACACCTTC.

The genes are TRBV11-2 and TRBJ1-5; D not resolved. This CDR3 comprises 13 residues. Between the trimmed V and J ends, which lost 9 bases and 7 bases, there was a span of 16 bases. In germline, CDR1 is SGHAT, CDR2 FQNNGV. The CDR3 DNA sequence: TGTGCCAGAGCTAGTAAGTGGAAGCAGCCCCAGCATTTT. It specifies CARASKWKQPQHF.

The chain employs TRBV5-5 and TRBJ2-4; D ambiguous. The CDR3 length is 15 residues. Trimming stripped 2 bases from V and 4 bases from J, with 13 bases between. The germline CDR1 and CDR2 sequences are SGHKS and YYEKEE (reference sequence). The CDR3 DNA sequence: TGTGCCAGCAGCTTTTGGAAAACGGATAAAAACATTCAGTACTTC. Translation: CASSFWKTDKNIQYF.

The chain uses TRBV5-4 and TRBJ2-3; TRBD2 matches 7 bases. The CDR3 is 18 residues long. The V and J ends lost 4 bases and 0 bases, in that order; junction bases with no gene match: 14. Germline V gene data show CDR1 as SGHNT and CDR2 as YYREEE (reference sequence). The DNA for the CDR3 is TGTGCCAGCAGCCCCACCTTTAGTCGGGAGGCTAGCACAGATACGCAGTATTTT. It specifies CASSPTFSREASTDTQYF. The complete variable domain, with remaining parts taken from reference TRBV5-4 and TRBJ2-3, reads ETGVTQSPTHLIKTRGQQVTLRCSSQSGHNTVSWYQQALGQGPQFIFQYYREEENGRGNFPPRFSGLQFPNYSSELNVNALELDDSALYLCASSPTFSREASTDTQYFGPGTRLTVL.

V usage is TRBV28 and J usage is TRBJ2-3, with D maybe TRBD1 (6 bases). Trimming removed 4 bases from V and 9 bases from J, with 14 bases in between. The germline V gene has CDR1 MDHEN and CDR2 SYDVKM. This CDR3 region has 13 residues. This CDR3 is CASSSEDRRTQYF. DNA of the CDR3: TGTGCCAGCAGTTCTGAAGACAGGCGCACGCAGTATTTT. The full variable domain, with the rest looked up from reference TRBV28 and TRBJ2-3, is DVKVTQSSRYLVKRTGEKVFLECVQDMDHENMFWYRQDPGLGLRLIYFSYDVKMKEKGDIPEGYSVSREKKERFSLILESASTNQTSMYLCASSSEDRRTQYFGPGTRLTVL.

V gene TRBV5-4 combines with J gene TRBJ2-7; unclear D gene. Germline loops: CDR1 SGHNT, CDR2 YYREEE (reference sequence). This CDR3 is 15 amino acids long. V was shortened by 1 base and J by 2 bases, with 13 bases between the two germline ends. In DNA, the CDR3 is TGTGCCAGCAGCTTGTCCCCGGAATCCGCCTACGAGCAGTACTTC. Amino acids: CASSLSPESAYEQYF.

CDR3 nucleotides: TGTGCCAGCAGCGAAGCAACGGGACAGGGTCAGAGGGAAGCTTTCTTT. Encoded protein: CASSEATGQGQREAFF. J is TRBJ1-1 and V is TRBV28; 9 bases line up with TRBD1. The ends lost 6 bases at V and 8 bases at J; junction bases unmatched: 16. In germline, CDR1 is MDHEN, CDR2 SYDVKM. The CDR3 runs 16 residues.

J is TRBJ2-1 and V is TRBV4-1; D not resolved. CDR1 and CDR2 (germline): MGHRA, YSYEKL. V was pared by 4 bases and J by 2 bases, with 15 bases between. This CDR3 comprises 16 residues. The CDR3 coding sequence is TGCGCCAGCAGCCTTACAAGGACCCCCCCCTACAATGAGCAGTTCTTC. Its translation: CASSLTRTPPYNEQFF.

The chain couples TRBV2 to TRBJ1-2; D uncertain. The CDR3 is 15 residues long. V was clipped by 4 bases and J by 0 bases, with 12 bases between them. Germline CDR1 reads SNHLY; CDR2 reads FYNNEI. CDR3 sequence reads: CASSGPTTTNYGYTF. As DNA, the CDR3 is TGTGCCAGCAGTGGACCGACCACAACTAACTATGGCTACACCTTC.

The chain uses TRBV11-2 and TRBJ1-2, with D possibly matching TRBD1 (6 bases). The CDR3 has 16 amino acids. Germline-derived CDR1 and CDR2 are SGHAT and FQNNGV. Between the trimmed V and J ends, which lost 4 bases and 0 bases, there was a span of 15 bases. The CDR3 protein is CASSSVRRDTNYGYTF. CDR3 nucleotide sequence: TGTGCCAGCAGCTCGGTGAGGAGGGACACTAACTATGGCTACACCTTC. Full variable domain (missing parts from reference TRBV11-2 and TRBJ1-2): EAGVAQSPRYKIIEKRQSVAFWCNPISGHATLYWYQQILGQGPKLLIQFQNNGVVDDSQLPKDRFSAERLKGVDSTLKIQPAKLEDSAVYLCASSSVRRDTNYGYTFGSGTRLTVV.

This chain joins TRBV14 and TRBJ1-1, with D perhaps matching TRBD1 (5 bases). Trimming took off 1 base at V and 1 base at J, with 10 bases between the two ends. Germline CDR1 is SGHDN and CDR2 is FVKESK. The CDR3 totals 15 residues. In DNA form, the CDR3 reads TGTGCCAGCAGCCAAGCCACAGGACAGAACACTGAAGCTTTCTTT. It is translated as CASSQATGQNTEAFF.

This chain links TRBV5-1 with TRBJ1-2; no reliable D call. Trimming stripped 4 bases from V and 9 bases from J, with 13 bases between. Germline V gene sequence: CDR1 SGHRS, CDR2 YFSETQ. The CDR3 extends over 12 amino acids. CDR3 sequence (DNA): TGCGCCAGCAGCCCGGACGGGAAGAGCTACACCTTC. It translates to CASSPDGKSYTF.

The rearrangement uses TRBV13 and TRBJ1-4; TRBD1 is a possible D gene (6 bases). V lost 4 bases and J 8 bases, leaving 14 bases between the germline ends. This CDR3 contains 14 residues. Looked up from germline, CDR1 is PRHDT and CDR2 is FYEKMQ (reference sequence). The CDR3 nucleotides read TGTGCCAGCAGCTCGAGACAGGAGGGGGAAAAACTGTTTTTT. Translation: CASSSRQEGEKLFF.